The clone carrying this T cell receptor (beta chain) was picked up one time. The method was immunoSEQ multiplex PCR; TCRdb's version includes in-frame clones alone and lacks a portion of them. Altogether tens of thousands of clones are present, roughly nine tenths being singletons, with the ten largest covering about 0.7%. These data come from a study of T cell changes during pregnancy in multiple sclerosis. CDR1 is MRHNA and CDR2 is SNTAGT in the germline V gene. This CDR3 is 13 amino acids long. Trimming pared 8 bases from V and 0 bases from J, leaving 7 bases between. The receptor was isolated from a female donor in good health, enrolled as a control in a pregnancy study. The sequencing here drew on peripheral blood, taken in the third trimester of pregnancy. This sequence joins TRBV6-4 and TRBJ2-2; D might be TRBD1 (6 bases). For the CDR3, the DNA is TGTGCCAGCGGACAGTCGAACACCGGGGAGCTGTTTTTT. Translation: CASGQSNTGELFF.